This TCR beta chain stems from a study of T cells after yellow fever vaccination. CDR3 length equals 14 residues. With 7 bases removed from V and 8 bases from J, the gap between germline ends came to 20 bases. Germline CDR1 is SQVTM and CDR2 is ANQGSEA. This clonotype has a handful of counts. TCRdb analysed the 5' RACE reads with MiXCR anew, one entry per CDR3 protein. The sample comprises about 330,000 distinct CDR3 sequences, roughly 8.3% of which are singletons, and about 16% rests with the top ten. The source is a man between 18 and 29 years old who received the YFV17D yellow fever vaccine. V gene TRBV29-1 combines with J gene TRBJ1-4; maybe TRBD1 (5 bases). The source material was PBMCs, sampled about 49 days after the first yellow fever vaccination. The CDR3 coding sequence is TGCAGCGCTGATGGCCATGGGGCCGGGGAAAAACTGTTTTTT. Its translation: CSADGHGAGEKLFF.